Listed below are T cell receptor beta chains from one sample, sequenced in a study of blood T cell repertoires in COVID-19. Produced via immunoSEQ multiplex PCR; TCRdb's table is partial and in-frame only. The sample contains 200,000 to 300,000 clones, approximately 85% of which appear only once. The sequencing input was PBMCs or T cells enriched from blood (not recorded which). The receptors originated from a woman between 50 and 59 years old who had recovered from COVID-19. Both conserved end residues are part of each CDR3. The D gene is left open where the match is weak. Size tells how often a clone was seen (once, few, many) or the class of an expanded clone, and some rows leave it out.

CDR3nt	CDR3aa	abundance	v_gene	j_gene	d_gene
TGTGCCGGAAAGCCGGTTTGGCAGGGGCCAGACAGGCAAGGCTACACCTTC	CAGKPVWQGPDRQGYTF	-	TRBV30	TRBJ1-2	-
TGTGCCAGCAGTTTCCAGGGGGACCTTAGCTCCTACGAGCAGTACTTC	CASSFQGDLSSYEQYF	-	TRBV28	TRBJ2-7	TRBD1
TGTGCCATCAGGTATAGCGGGGGCACAGATACGCAGTATTTT	CAIRYSGGTDTQYF	-	TRBV10-3	TRBJ2-3	TRBD2
TGTGCAGTCCGGGGGGGCGTAATAGAGACCCAGTACTTC	CAVRGGVIETQYF	once	TRBV5-4	TRBJ2-5	TRBD2
TGTGCCAGCAGCTTAGTGCAGGGGGTGTACGAGCAGTACTTC	CASSLVQGVYEQYF	-	TRBV7-8	TRBJ2-7	TRBD1
TGTGCCAGCTCACCGCGGATGGGTGAAAAACTGTTTTTT	CASSPRMGEKLFF	-	TRBV18	TRBJ1-4	-
TGTGCCACCAGTGAAGCAGGGGTAGTAGGAGAGACCCAGTACTTC	CATSEAGVVGETQYF	-	TRBV24-1	TRBJ2-5	-
TGTGCCAGCTCACCTACAAACCGGGAAGTCTATGGCTACACCTTC	CASSPTNREVYGYTF	-	TRBV18	TRBJ1-2	-
TGTGCCAGCAGCCCACTTGCCTTACAGGGTAGGGGCTACACCTTC	CASSPLALQGRGYTF	-	TRBV7-9	TRBJ1-2	-
TGTGCCAGCCGGGACAGGGATCTTGGCTACACCTTC	CASRDRDLGYTF	-	TRBV28	TRBJ1-2	TRBD1
TGTGCCAGCAGCCAACCTGGACTAGATCCGGAGACCCAGTACTTC	CASSQPGLDPETQYF	-	TRBV3-1/TRBV3-2	TRBJ2-5	TRBD2
TGTGCCAGCAGCTTTCCAGGGATTTACTATGGCTACACCTTC	CASSFPGIYYGYTF	few	TRBV7-2	TRBJ1-2	-
TGTGCCAGCTCACACACGCGGCAGCGGGGGACTGCCTACAATGAGCAGTTCTTC	CASSHTRQRGTAYNEQFF	-	TRBV18	TRBJ2-1	TRBD2
TGTGCCAGCAGCCCAGTCCCGGGACAGCAAGAGACCCAGTACTTC	CASSPVPGQQETQYF	-	TRBV9	TRBJ2-5	TRBD1
TGTGCCAGCAGCTTAGCCGCAGCTGGGACAGACTCCCAAGAGACCCAGTACTTC	CASSLAAAGTDSQETQYF	-	TRBV7-2	TRBJ2-5	TRBD1
TGTGCCAGCAGCTTGACCCCGCCGGGGTCCTACGAGCAGTACTTC	CASSLTPPGSYEQYF	-	TRBV7-2	TRBJ2-7	-
TGCGCCAGCAGCCAAGACGGAGCACGGCAGGGAGAGACCCAGTACTTC	CASSQDGARQGETQYF	-	TRBV4-3	TRBJ2-5	-
TGTGCCAGCAGCTATATGAACACCGGGGAGCTGTTTTTT	CASSYMNTGELFF	-	TRBV7-9	TRBJ2-2	-
TGCGCCAGCAGCCAACAGGGGGCTCAGCCCCAGCATTTT	CASSQQGAQPQHF	-	TRBV4-3	TRBJ1-5	TRBD1
TGTGCCAGCAGTGAACTTATCAATCAGCCCCAGCATTTT	CASSELINQPQHF	-	TRBV6-4	TRBJ1-5	-
TGTGCCAGCAGCAAAACACGGGAGCCGGGAGAGACCCAGTACTTC	CASSKTREPGETQYF	-	TRBV4-2	TRBJ2-5	-
TGTGCCAGCAGCACCGGGGACAGCTATGGCTACACCTTC	CASSTGDSYGYTF	-	TRBV5-4	TRBJ1-2	TRBD1
TGTGCCACCTCCCTAGCGGGGGCCACCGGGGAGCTGTTTTTT	CATSLAGATGELFF	-	TRBV10-3	TRBJ2-2	TRBD2
TGTGCCAGCAGTCTTCTGGACATTAGCAATCAGCCCCAGCATTTT	CASSLLDISNQPQHF	-	TRBV6-5	TRBJ1-5	-
TGTGCCAGCAGTACCACAGGTGCGGGAGGAACTGAAGCTTTCTTT	CASSTTGAGGTEAFF	-	TRBV6-5	TRBJ1-1	-
TGTGCCAGCAGTCCCGGGACAGCTATGAACACTGAAGCTTTCTTT	CASSPGTAMNTEAFF	once	TRBV6-5	TRBJ1-1	TRBD1
TGCGCCAGCAGCCAAGATCCCCAGGGAGGAAACACCATATATTTT	CASSQDPQGGNTIYF	few	TRBV4-3	TRBJ1-3	-
TGTGCCAGCAGCTTCCTTAGGGGGTCAGATACGCAGTATTTT	CASSFLRGSDTQYF	-	TRBV3-1/TRBV3-2	TRBJ2-3	-
TGTGCCAGCAGTCTAAGGGTAGCGGGGGTCTACGAGCAGTACTTC	CASSLRVAGVYEQYF	-	TRBV6-5	TRBJ2-7	TRBD2
TGTGCCAGCACCCAGACTAGCGGGAGTTTTCAGTTCTTC	CASTQTSGSFQFF	-	TRBV12-3/TRBV12-4	TRBJ2-1	TRBD2
TGTGCCAGCAGCAAAGAAAGGACAGGGGGTCACAAAGGCGATGGCTACACCTTC	CASSKERTGGHKGDGYTF	-	TRBV21-1	TRBJ1-2	-
TGTGCCAGCAGTTCTTACCCGGCCTACGAGCAGTACTTC	CASSSYPAYEQYF	-	TRBV12-3/TRBV12-4	TRBJ2-7	-
TGTGCCAGCAGCTTACTCCCCGGGACAGGAGATTCACCCCTCCACTTT	CASSLLPGTGDSPLHF	few	TRBV7-8	TRBJ1-6	TRBD1
TGCGCCAGCAGCTTGGATGCTAGCGGGAGTGTTGGGACAGATACGCAGTATTTT	CASSLDASGSVGTDTQYF	-	TRBV5-1	TRBJ2-3	TRBD2
TGTGCCAGCAGCTTAGAGGCAGGGGGCGGCTATGGCTACACCTTC	CASSLEAGGGYGYTF	-	TRBV7-2	TRBJ1-2	TRBD1
TGTGCCACCTCGACTACTTATAATTCACCCCTCCACTTT	CATSTTYNSPLHF	-	TRBV19	TRBJ1-6	-
TGTGCCAGCAGCCCCCCCGGGAACACTGAAGCTTTCTTT	CASSPPGNTEAFF	-	TRBV5-5	TRBJ1-1	-
TGTGCTAGCAGCTTAGCGTTTGGGGCCCTAGTAGAGACCCAGTACTTC	CASSLAFGALVETQYF	once	TRBV7-7	TRBJ2-5	-
TGTGCCATCAGTGAGTGGCTAGCGGGGGGCTTGAGCACAGATACGCAGTATTTT	CAISEWLAGGLSTDTQYF	-	TRBV10-3	TRBJ2-3	TRBD2
TGCGCCAGCAGCCAGGGACTAGCGGGGAGAGGGGGGCAGTTCTTC	CASSQGLAGRGGQFF	few	TRBV4-3	TRBJ2-1	TRBD2
TGTGCCAGCAGCGTAGGAAGCGTTACCGGGGCCAACGTCCTGACTTTC	CASSVGSVTGANVLTF	once	TRBV9	TRBJ2-6	-
TGTGCCAGCTCACCCCCAGGCGGGACCGAAAAACTGTTTTTT	CASSPPGGTEKLFF	-	TRBV18	TRBJ1-4	-
TGTGCCAGCAGACAGGACACAAACACTGAAGCTTTCTTT	CASRQDTNTEAFF	-	TRBV2	TRBJ1-1	-
TGCGCCAGCAGCCAAGTAATAGCCTACGAGCAGTACTTC	CASSQVIAYEQYF	once	TRBV4-1	TRBJ2-7	-
TGCGCCAGCAGCTTCAACACAGGGGGCCGAGGAGGCTACACCTTC	CASSFNTGGRGGYTF	-	TRBV5-1	TRBJ1-2	TRBD1
TGTGCCAGCAGTCCGCCAAAAGGGGGCGACGAGCAGTACTTC	CASSPPKGGDEQYF	-	TRBV7-2	TRBJ2-7	TRBD1
TGTGCCAGCAGCCAAGGGGGCCTGAGCTCTGGAAACACCATATATTTT	CASSQGGLSSGNTIYF	few	TRBV3-1/TRBV3-2	TRBJ1-3	-
TGTGCCAGCAGCCCTAGTGGGGGCAGCTATGGCTACACCTTC	CASSPSGGSYGYTF	-	TRBV7-8	TRBJ1-2	-
TGTGCCAGCAGTTACGAGTCGAACACTGAAGCTTTCTTT	CASSYESNTEAFF	once	TRBV6-5	TRBJ1-1	-
TGTGCCAGCAGCCAAGATCAGGGCTCTGGGGCCAACGTCCTGACTTTC	CASSQDQGSGANVLTF	few	TRBV4-2	TRBJ2-6	-
TGTGCCAGCAGTTTCACAGGGACTGGAAACACCATATATTTT	CASSFTGTGNTIYF	-	TRBV6-5	TRBJ1-3	-
TGCGCCAGCAGCTTGTTTCGGGGGGAAGGCTATGGCTACACCTTC	CASSLFRGEGYGYTF	-	TRBV5-1	TRBJ1-2	-
TGTGCCAGCAGCCTGGGACAGATGAACACTGAAGCTTTCTTT	CASSLGQMNTEAFF	-	TRBV7-2	TRBJ1-1	TRBD1
TGTGCCAGCACCGTAGGACAAGATGATGGCTACACCTTC	CASTVGQDDGYTF	-	TRBV28	TRBJ1-2	-
TGTGCCACCAGTGCCCCCGGGTCCGGGCAGCCCCAGCATTTT	CATSAPGSGQPQHF	-	TRBV24-1	TRBJ1-5	-
TGCGCCAGCAGTCGGGGTCGGGCGGTGTTAGGACAGGGTCTTACTGGAAACACCATATATTTT	CASSRGRAVLGQGLTGNTIYF	-	TRBV23-1	TRBJ1-3	TRBD1
TGTGCCAGCAGCGGGGACACAAGCAATCAGCCCCAGCATTTT	CASSGDTSNQPQHF	-	TRBV7-9	TRBJ1-5	-
TGTGCCAGCAGTTTCGCAGGGTGGGGTTATGGCTACACCTTC	CASSFAGWGYGYTF	-	TRBV27	TRBJ1-2	-
TGTGCCAGCAGCTTAAGCGGGGACAGGGGCTCCAATCAGCCCCAGCATTTT	CASSLSGDRGSNQPQHF	-	TRBV7-8	TRBJ1-5	TRBD1
TGTGCCAGCAGCCCGCCGTTAGTGCCGGATACGCAGTATTTT	CASSPPLVPDTQYF	-	TRBV21-1	TRBJ2-3	-